The 5 T cell receptor beta chains given below trace back to one sample, sequenced in a study of T cell repertoires in cytomegalovirus infection. TCRdb recomputed calls from the reads with MiXCR, one row per CDR3 protein. The sample lists a few hundred thousand distinct CDR3 sequences, around a third seen once, with about 13% in the top ten. These receptors have no identified antigens. Sequenced here: cultured PBMCs, sampled from culture after CMV antigen stimulation. These receptors were obtained from a human donor in good health (CMV status not recorded). Some clones in this sample may be carry-over from other donors' samples.

The chain recombines TRBV20-1 with TRBJ2-1; 8 nucleotides agree with TRBD2. V was pared by 6 bases and J by 3 bases, with 7 bases of the junction left unmatched. CDR3 length equals 14 residues. Looked up from germline, CDR1 is DFQATT and CDR2 is SNEGSKA (reference sequence). This chain's CDR3 is CSAPSGSHYNEQFF. The CDR3 DNA follows: TGCAGTGCCCCGAGCGGGAGCCACTACAATGAGCAGTTCTTC.

V and J are TRBV7-8 and TRBJ2-2; D is undetermined. V shed 1 base and J shed 0 bases, with 3 bases lying between them. This CDR3 has 14 residues. Germline V gene data show CDR1 as SGHVS and CDR2 as FQNEAQ. This chain's CDR3 is CASSLVANTGELFF. The CDR3 DNA reads as TGTGCCAGCAGCTTAGTAGCGAACACCGGGGAGCTGTTTTTT.

This clonotype has at least ten counts. The rearrangement uses TRBV7-2 and TRBJ2-1; 11 bases agree with TRBD2. This CDR3 is built from 16 residues. Trimming cost V 2 bases and J 8 bases; bases outside gene matches: 8. CDR1 is SGHTA and CDR2 is FQGNSA in the germline V gene. Here the CDR3 DNA reads TGTGCCAGCAGCTTAAGTGGAACTAGCGGGAGTTATGAGCAGTTCTTC. It is translated as CASSLSGTSGSYEQFF. The whole variable domain, filled in from reference TRBV7-2 and TRBJ2-1, reads GAGVSQSPSNKVTEKGKDVELRCDPISGHTALYWYRQSLGQGLEFLIYFQGNSAPDKSGLPSDRFSAERTGGSVSTLTIQRTQQEDSAVYLCASSLSGTSGSYEQFFGPGTRLTVL.

This clonotype appeared many times. This sequence joins TRBV7-2 and TRBJ2-3; 10 positions agree with TRBD2. Germline assignment: CDR1 SGHTA and CDR2 FQGNSA. Losses at the gene ends were 5 bases for V and 4 bases for J; bases not matched to a gene: 9. The CDR3 loop spans 16 amino acids. CDR3 in DNA: TGTGCCAGCAGCCCATCGACTAGCGGGTACGCAGATACGCAGTATTTT. This encodes CASSPSTSGYADTQYF.

This clonotype turned up a few times. The chain uses TRBV10-3 and TRBJ1-2, with TRBD1 as a possible D gene (5 bases). The germline V gene has CDR1 ENHRY and CDR2 SYGVKD. V shed 5 bases and J shed 1 base, with 17 bases lying between them. CDR3 size: 16 residues. CDR3 in amino acids: CAISKQSGLSNYGYTF. CDR3 coding DNA: TGTGCCATCAGTAAACAATCGGGACTCAGTAACTATGGCTACACCTTC.